The 3 T cell receptor beta chains reported below all come from one sample, sequenced in a study of control samples from healthy donors and cancer patients (dated by TCRdb to 2018 to 2021). Library construction relied on the immunoSEQ multiplex PCR assay. TCRdb's version of the immuneACCESS table is confined to in-frame rearrangements and falls short of the full clone set. An unresolved V gene accounts for under half of the shortfall where checked; the remainder is of unknown origin. Recorded for this sample are about 140,000 clones; 94% of them occurred a single time. Around 13% of the sample is held by the ten biggest clonotypes. The sequenced material came from blood. These TCRs come from a middle-aged man in good health.

V gene TRBV16 combines with J gene TRBJ1-1; D is uncertain. The ends were cut back, 4 bases at V and 2 bases at J, with 14 bases in the middle. CDR1 KGHSY and CDR2 FQNENV come from the germline V gene. The CDR3 consists of 15 residues. The chain's CDR3 is CASSPLKGPNTEAFF. DNA of the CDR3: TGTGCCAGCAGCCCTCTTAAAGGCCCCAACACTGAAGCTTTCTTT.

This sequence joins TRBV27 and TRBJ1-1; D not certain. The CDR3 has 13 residues. CDR1 and CDR2 (germline): MNHEY, SMNVEV (reference sequence). Trimming took 3 bases from V and 1 from J, leaving 6 bases between them. CDR3 bases: TGTGCCAGCAGTTTTATTTCGAACACTGAAGCTTTCTTT. This codes for CASSFISNTEAFF.

The chain employs TRBV9 and TRBJ1-5, with D unresolved. V dropped 3 bases and J dropped 6 bases, with 13 bases sitting between them. Germline V lookup: CDR1 SGDLS, CDR2 YYNGEE. The CDR3 covers 14 residues. The DNA for the CDR3 is TGTGCCAGCAGCGAAGCAGGAGTGGGTCAGCCCCAGCATTTT. Encoded protein: CASSEAGVGQPQHF.